This T cell receptor beta chain comes out of a study of a mutant IDH1 vaccine in newly diagnosed glioma. Whole-study context: Visits V12 and V13 fell at weeks 35 and 47, respectively.

Regarding this clone: Antigen: not known.

Specified time point: week 47, end of study. What each vaccine dose contained was 300 ug of mutant IDH1 20-mer peptide, accompanied by topical imiquimod. Those who donated had recent WHO grade 3 or 4 IDH1-mutant, ATRX-lost astrocytomas. This CDR3 has 12 residues. CDR1 and CDR2 from the germline V gene are SNHLY and FYNNEI. V gave up 7 bases and J gave up 0 bases, with 7 bases separating them. Only in-frame clones appear in the TCRdb table, and some are missing; sequencing was by immunoSEQ multiplex PCR. Altogether roughly 50,000 clones are present, over 75% being singletons, with the ten largest covering less than 5.5%.

This clonotype originated in a woman in her 40s with glioma. Some clones in this sample may be carry-over from other donors' samples. The chain couples TRBV2 to TRBJ2-7; a weak D match, TRBD1 (5 bases). The input for sequencing was PBMCs, taken from a glioma patient whose treatment included an IDH1 peptide vaccine. CDR3 nucleotide sequence: TGTGCCAGCATCCAGGGCTCCTACGAGCAGTACTTC. It encodes CASIQGSYEQYF.